The rows below give T cell receptor beta chains drawn from one sample of a study of T cells in Graves' hyperthyroidism and ophthalmopathy. TCRdb used MiXCR to reprocess the multiplex PCR reads, holding one entry per CDR3 protein. In the table there are approximately 330,000 distinct CDR3 sequences, roughly 18% of which are singletons. Sequencing input: blood. The receptors here all came from a woman aged 45-65 years with Graves' hyperthyroidism. The conserved cysteine and the conserved F or W are not part of the CDR3 here.

TRBV2,ASTGTNHEQY
TRBV7-2,ASSLSYGYT
TRBV28,ASSTGLAGGTDTQY
TRBV6-1,ASRVRLAGGYEQY
TRBV20-1,SLNRHGGYT
TRBV6-1,ASRTGGNEAF
TRBV5-6,ASSLSLAGAYEQY
TRBV7-6,ASSLEAGGFYNEQF
TRBV5-1,ASSLGQGLTDTQY
TRBV3-1,ASSQRLTSTGELF
TRBV12-3/TRBV12-4,ASLRGLDSYNEQF
TRBV4-1,ASSQDPGGETQY
TRBV7-9,ASSPEERILDEKLF
TRBV28,ASSFSVDTQY
TRBV15,ATSTRHPGNTEAF
TRBV12-3/TRBV12-4,ASSGTEWNYGYT
TRBV6-1,ASRGPGGYT
TRBV28,ASSLPDRGSEKLF
TRBV30,AWSQRGSEAF
TRBV5-1,ASTLGGVDTGELF
TRBV12-3/TRBV12-4,ASSFLLGLARSTDTQY
TRBV3-1,ASSQGTGAYNEQF
TRBV7-2,ASSLNGPRY
TRBV9,ASSVQGNYGYT
TRBV13,ASSLRGPDEKLF
TRBV5-4,ASSGLAGVLNEQF
TRBV11-3,ASSGTGELF
TRBV6-1,ASTPGLAGGSNEQF
TRBV30,AWSVEFTSNYGYT
TRBV20-1,SAHSGGNTIY
TRBV6-1,ASSARQGHGYT
TRBV2,ASMGDMEQETQY
TRBV29-1,SVPGFGDSEKLF
TRBV18,ASSPRSRKETRY
TRBV5-1,ASSQEGNFYEQY
TRBV6-1,ASSPLHGNTEAF
TRBV12-3/TRBV12-4,ASSLGTFQETQY
TRBV28,ASRTPPQGGYT
TRBV4-1,ASSQDLGGGPRNEQF
TRBV20-1,SARRLALTPQY
TRBV2,ASSEGQSNYNSPLH
TRBV12-3/TRBV12-4,ASSFYGENTGELF
TRBV3-1,ASSRVPGLAGVVYNEQF
TRBV20-1,SARDAGGLAEAYNEQF
TRBV14,ASSQAAYSPLH
TRBV11-3,ASSPGTSGANVLT